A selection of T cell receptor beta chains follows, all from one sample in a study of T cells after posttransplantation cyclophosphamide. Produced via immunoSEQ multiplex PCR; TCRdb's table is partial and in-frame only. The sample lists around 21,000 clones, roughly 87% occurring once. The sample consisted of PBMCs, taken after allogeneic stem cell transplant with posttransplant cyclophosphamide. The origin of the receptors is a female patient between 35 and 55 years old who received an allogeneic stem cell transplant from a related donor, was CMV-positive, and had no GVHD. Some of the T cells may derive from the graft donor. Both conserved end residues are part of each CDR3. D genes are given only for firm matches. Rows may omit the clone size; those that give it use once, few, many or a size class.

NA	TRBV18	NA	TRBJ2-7	TGTGCCAGCTCACCGTGGACAAACTACGAGCAGTACTTC	CASSPWTNYEQYF
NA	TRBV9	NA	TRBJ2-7	TGTGCCAGCAGCGTAGATTACGGACAGTCCTACGAGCAGTACTTC	CASSVDYGQSYEQYF
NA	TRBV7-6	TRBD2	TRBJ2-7	TGTGCCAGCAGCTTAGTAGCGGGAGGGGTGTTAGACTACGAGCAGTACTTC	CASSLVAGGVLDYEQYF
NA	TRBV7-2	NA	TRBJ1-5	TGTGCCAGCAGCTTAAGCGGACAGCCCAATCAGCCCCAGCATTTT	CASSLSGQPNQPQHF
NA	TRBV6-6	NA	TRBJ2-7	TGTGCCAGCAGTACGGGTCGGGTAACCTACGAGCAGTACTTC	CASSTGRVTYEQYF
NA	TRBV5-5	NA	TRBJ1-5	TGTGCCAGCAGCGCCTCGCCGGGGAGGAATCAGCCCCAGCATTTT	CASSASPGRNQPQHF
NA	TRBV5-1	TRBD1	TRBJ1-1	TGCGCCAGCAGCCGGGACAGTGGGGACACTGAAGCTTTCTTT	CASSRDSGDTEAFF
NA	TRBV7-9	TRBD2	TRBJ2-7	TGTGCCAGCAGCTTAGTAGCCGGGACTAGCGGGAGTTACGAGCAGTACTTC	CASSLVAGTSGSYEQYF
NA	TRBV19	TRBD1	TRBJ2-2	TGTGCCAGTATTCAGGACAGGGCCACCGGGGAGCTGTTTTTT	CASIQDRATGELFF
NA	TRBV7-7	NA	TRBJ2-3	TGTGCTAGTCGGTCTAGCGTGTCGGCAGATACGCAGTATTTT	CASRSSVSADTQYF
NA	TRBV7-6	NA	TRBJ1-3	TGTGCCAGCAGTTTTTACCTCCGTAGCTCTGGAAACACCATATATTTT	CASSFYLRSSGNTIYF
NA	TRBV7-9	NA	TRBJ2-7	TGTGCCAGCAGCTTAGGCAGGGCGGACGAGCAGTACTTC	CASSLGRADEQYF
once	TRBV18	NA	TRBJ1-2	TGTGCCAGCTCACGTGGGGCGCAATCCTATGGCTACACCTTC	CASSRGAQSYGYTF
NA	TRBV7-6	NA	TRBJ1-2	TGTGCCAGCAGCCGCGACAGGAACTATGGCTACACCTTC	CASSRDRNYGYTF
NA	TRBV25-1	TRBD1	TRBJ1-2	TGTGCCAGCGGTTGGACAGGGGGCGGCTACACCTTC	CASGWTGGGYTF
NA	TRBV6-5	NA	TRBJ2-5	TGTGCCAGCAGTTACGTCGCAGGGATCCAAGAGACCCAGTACTTC	CASSYVAGIQETQYF
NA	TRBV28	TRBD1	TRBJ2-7	TGTGCCAGCAGTCCCGGGGACAGCCGAACCTACGAGCAGTACTTC	CASSPGDSRTYEQYF
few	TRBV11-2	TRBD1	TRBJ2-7	TGTGCCAGCAGCTTAGAAAGGGACAGGGTTTACGAGCAGTACTTC	CASSLERDRVYEQYF
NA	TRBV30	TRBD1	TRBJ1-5	TGTGCCTGGAGTGTCCGGACAGGGACGGGGAGCAATCAGCCCCAGCATTTT	CAWSVRTGTGSNQPQHF
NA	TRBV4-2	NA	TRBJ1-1	TGTGCCAGCAGCCAAGAAAGTGGCCAGGGGAACACTGAAGCTTTCTTT	CASSQESGQGNTEAFF
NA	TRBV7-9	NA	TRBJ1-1	TGTGCCAGCAGCTATCAACAGGGGAACACTGAAGCTTTCTTT	CASSYQQGNTEAFF
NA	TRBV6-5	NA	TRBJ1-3	TGTGCCAGCAGTTACGGGCAGGGGAACACCATATATTTT	CASSYGQGNTIYF
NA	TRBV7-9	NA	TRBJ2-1	TGTGCCAGCAGCTTATTCGGTGGCGGTGAGCAGTTCTTC	CASSLFGGGEQFF